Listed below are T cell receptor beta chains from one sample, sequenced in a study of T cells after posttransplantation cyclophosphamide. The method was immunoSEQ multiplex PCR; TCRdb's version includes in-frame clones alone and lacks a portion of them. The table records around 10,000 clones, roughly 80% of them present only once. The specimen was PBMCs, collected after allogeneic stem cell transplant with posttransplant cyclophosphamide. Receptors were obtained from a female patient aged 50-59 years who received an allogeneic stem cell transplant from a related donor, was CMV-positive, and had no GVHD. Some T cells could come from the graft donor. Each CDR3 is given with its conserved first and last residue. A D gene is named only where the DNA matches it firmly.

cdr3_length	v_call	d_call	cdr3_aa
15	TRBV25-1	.	CASSDRGSMNTEAFF
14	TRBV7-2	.	CASSLGPRSYEQYF
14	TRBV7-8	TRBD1	CASSPGTGSEKLFF
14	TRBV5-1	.	CASSLWGGVETQYF
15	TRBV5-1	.	CASSLGPRVTDTQYF
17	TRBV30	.	CAWSPGVRGKTKNIQYF
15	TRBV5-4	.	CASSLDMGQDNEQFF
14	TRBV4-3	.	CASSLWGGPGELFF
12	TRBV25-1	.	CASRISYNEQFF
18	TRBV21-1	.	CASSKSFPTGFVGNTIYF
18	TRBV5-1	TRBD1	CASSLTGQGAPGTDTQYF
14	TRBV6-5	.	CASSSRHLGYGYTF
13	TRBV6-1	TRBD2	CASVSGGVYEQYF
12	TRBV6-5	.	CASSPNLPTQYF
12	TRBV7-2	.	CASSLDGTEAFF
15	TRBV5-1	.	CASSLLQENTGELFF
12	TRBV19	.	CASSNMLETQYF
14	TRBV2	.	CASRGTGQSYGYTF
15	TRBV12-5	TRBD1	CASGGSRGRTEPQHF
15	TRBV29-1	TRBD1	CSVVQGASSTDTQYF
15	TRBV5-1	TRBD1	CASSITGGNTGELFF
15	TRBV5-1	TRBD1	CASSPVGTGVYEQYF
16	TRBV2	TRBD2	CASTLERGAPGNEQFF
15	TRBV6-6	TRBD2	CASINEGLAYSAQYF
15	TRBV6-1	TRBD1	CASSERRTGVDGYTF
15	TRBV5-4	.	CASSLEQAYTGELFF
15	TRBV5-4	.	CASSLVSGHNYGYTF
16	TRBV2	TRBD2	CASSVSSDGLADTQYF
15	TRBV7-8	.	CASSVAASANYEQYF
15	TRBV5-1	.	CASSSDGGSVGIQYF
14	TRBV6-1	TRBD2	CATDSGGAQDTQYF
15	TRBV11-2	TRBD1	CASTAGGTGSYEQYF
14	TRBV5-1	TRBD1	CASSLVQGADGYTF
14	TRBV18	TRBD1	CASSPGTGHYEQYF
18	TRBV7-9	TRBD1	CASSRFTSPGQGNSPLHF
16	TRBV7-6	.	CASSSGGQGSGNEQFF
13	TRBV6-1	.	CASFRGLNTEAFF
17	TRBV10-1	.	CATLVSPRPDSYNEQFF
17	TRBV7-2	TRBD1	CASSLGGRQGSSYEQYF
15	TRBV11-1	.	CASSRGHRRSETQYF
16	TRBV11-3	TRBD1	CASSLTGRGPYNEQFF
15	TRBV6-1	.	CASRPGTSVDQPQHF
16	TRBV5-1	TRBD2	CASSWGLAGGGREQFF
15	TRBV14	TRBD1	CASSQGQGQYYGYTF
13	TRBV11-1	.	CASSSPWSYGYTF
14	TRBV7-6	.	CASSQTELNTEAFF
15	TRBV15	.	CATSRDTATRNEQYF
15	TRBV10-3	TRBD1	CAISDWGQGGHGYTF